A selection of T cell receptor beta chains follows, all from one sample in a study of blood T cell repertoires in COVID-19. Generated by immunoSEQ multiplex PCR, the TCRdb table keeps only in-frame clones and is missing some. Of fewer than 85,000 clones in the sample, about 93% are singletons; the top ten hold roughly 8%. The sequenced sample consisted of peripheral blood. These receptors came from a human donor in a cohort sampled during active COVID-19. CDR3s include the opening cysteine and the closing phenylalanine or tryptophan. The D gene is left open where the match is weak. Part of the rows lack a size; the others show once, few, many or a class for expanded clones.

clone size	D gene	V gene	J gene	CDR3 DNA	CDR3 protein
NA	NA	TRBV5-1	TRBJ2-1	TGCGCCAGCAGCTTGGCCCGGTTTGGGGCCAATGAGCAGTTCTTC	CASSLARFGANEQFF
NA	NA	TRBV3-1/TRBV3-2	TRBJ2-7	TGTGCCAGCAGCCAAGGGCCGGCAGGGTTCTACGAGCAGTACTTC	CASSQGPAGFYEQYF
NA	TRBD1	TRBV5-1	TRBJ1-5	TGCGCCAGCAGCTTGGAGGGACAGGGAAATCAGCCCCAGCATTTT	CASSLEGQGNQPQHF
once	TRBD1	TRBV12-3/TRBV12-4	TRBJ1-2	TGTGCCAGCAGTTCATACAGGGGGGCTGGCTACACCTTC	CASSSYRGAGYTF
once	TRBD1	TRBV11-2	TRBJ2-2	TGTGCCAGCAGCCTAAAGACAGGGTTAGACACCGGGGAGCTGTTTTTT	CASSLKTGLDTGELFF
NA	NA	TRBV11-2	TRBJ1-1	TGTGCCAGCAGCATATATGGGAGGGGGGACACTGAAGCTTTCTTT	CASSIYGRGDTEAFF
NA	NA	TRBV28	TRBJ1-3	TGTGCCAGCAGAGCGGCTGGAAACACCATATATTTT	CASRAAGNTIYF
NA	NA	TRBV6-5	TRBJ2-7	TGTGCCAGCAGAATTATACCGGCGGATCCCCACGAGCAGTACTTC	CASRIIPADPHEQYF
NA	NA	TRBV5-1	TRBJ1-1	TGCGCCAGCAGCATACAGATGAGGGGGGGCGAAGCTTTCTTT	CASSIQMRGGEAFF
NA	TRBD2	TRBV7-2	TRBJ2-7	TGTGCCAGCAGCCCCCGGGGAGCGGGGGGCCTATACGAGCAGTACTTC	CASSPRGAGGLYEQYF
NA	NA	TRBV27	TRBJ1-5	TGTGCCAGCAGTTTATCGAATCAGGTCACTCAGCCCCAGCATTTT	CASSLSNQVTQPQHF
NA	TRBD1	TRBV10-3	TRBJ1-4	TGTGCCATCAGGGGCGGGACAGATAATGAAAAACTGTTTTTT	CAIRGGTDNEKLFF
NA	NA	TRBV6-5	TRBJ2-2	TGTGCCACCTGGACACAACAGAACACCGGGGAGCTGTTTTTT	CATWTQQNTGELFF
once	NA	TRBV11-2	TRBJ1-3	TGTGCCAGCAGCTTGGGAGATTCTGGAAACACCATATATTTT	CASSLGDSGNTIYF
NA	TRBD2	TRBV5-5	TRBJ2-1	TGTGCCAGCAGCTCCGGACTAGCCCCGTACTACAATGAGCAGTTCTTC	CASSSGLAPYYNEQFF
NA	TRBD1	TRBV25-1	TRBJ1-5	TGTGCCAGCAGTCCCCCGGGACAGGGCTATCAGCCCCAGCATTTT	CASSPPGQGYQPQHF
NA	TRBD2	TRBV10-3	TRBJ2-7	TGTGCCATCAGTGGTGCGGGGGTACCCGAGCAGTACTTC	CAISGAGVPEQYF
NA	NA	TRBV29-1	TRBJ1-1	TGCAGCGTTGACAGGGTGAACACTGAAGCTTTCTTT	CSVDRVNTEAFF
NA	NA	TRBV7-8	TRBJ1-4	TGTGCCAGCAGCCCTACCGGGTCTAATGAAAAACTGTTTTTT	CASSPTGSNEKLFF
NA	NA	TRBV30	TRBJ1-6	TGTGCCTGGTCTCTAGGGGGCTCCTATAATTCACCCCTCCACTTT	CAWSLGGSYNSPLHF
NA	NA	TRBV10-2	TRBJ1-1	TGCGCCAGCACCCGAGGGGGGGGCGCCATGAACACTGAAGCTTTCTTT	CASTRGGGAMNTEAFF
NA	TRBD1	TRBV7-9	TRBJ1-6	TGTGCCAGCAGCCCCCTTCCGGCCAGGGGGTATAATTCACCCCTCCACTTT	CASSPLPARGYNSPLHF
NA	NA	TRBV4-3	TRBJ2-6	TGCGCCAGCAGCCAAGATTGGCAGACATACTCTGGGGCCAACGTCCTGACTTTC	CASSQDWQTYSGANVLTF
NA	NA	TRBV27	TRBJ1-5	TGTGCCAGCAGTTTAAGGGGGGGACATCAGCCCCAGCATTTT	CASSLRGGHQPQHF
NA	NA	TRBV5-1	TRBJ2-7	TGCGCCAGCAGCCCTGGGGGGACTTACGAGCAGTACTTC	CASSPGGTYEQYF
NA	NA	TRBV27	TRBJ2-7	TGTGCCAGCAAGCGTCGGGGTACGGTATACGAGCAGTACTTC	CASKRRGTVYEQYF
NA	NA	TRBV7-9	TRBJ1-1	TGTGCCAGCAGGGCAACGGGGGAGGGCATGAACACTGAAGCTTTCTTT	CASRATGEGMNTEAFF
NA	TRBD1	TRBV6-2/TRBV6-3	TRBJ1-5	TGTGCCAGCAGTTGGGTGGACAGGGCTGGCAATCAGCCCCAGCATTTT	CASSWVDRAGNQPQHF
NA	TRBD1	TRBV27	TRBJ2-7	TGTGCCAGCAGAAGACAGGGGGCCTCTTACGAGCAGTACTTC	CASRRQGASYEQYF
NA	NA	TRBV4-1	TRBJ2-6	TGCGCCAGCAGCCAAACTCCAGGCAGGGTTTTCTCTGGGGCCAACGTCCTGACTTTC	CASSQTPGRVFSGANVLTF
NA	NA	TRBV20-1	TRBJ1-1	TGCAGTGCTAGTGGGTTAAGGGGGAACACTGAAGCTTTCTTT	CSASGLRGNTEAFF
NA	NA	TRBV19	TRBJ2-7	TGTGCCAGTATCGGGGGGCCCACCTACGAGCAGTACTTC	CASIGGPTYEQYF
NA	TRBD1	TRBV29-1	TRBJ1-2	TGCAGCGTTGATTTTTTCGACAGGGCCCAAGGCTATGGCTACACCTTC	CSVDFFDRAQGYGYTF
NA	NA	TRBV6-1	TRBJ2-7	TGTGCCAGCAGTGATCTAAACGGGGGATACGAGCAGTACTTC	CASSDLNGGYEQYF
NA	TRBD1	TRBV5-6	TRBJ1-2	TGTGCCAGCAGCCCTCGTATGACAGGGGACCCTGGCTACACCTTC	CASSPRMTGDPGYTF
NA	NA	TRBV3-1/TRBV3-2	TRBJ1-4	TGTGCCAGCAGACGGAGAGCAACTAATGAAAAACTGTTTTTT	CASRRRATNEKLFF
NA	TRBD1	TRBV5-5	TRBJ1-6	TGTGCCAGCAGCTCGGACCCGACAGGGTTTAATTCACCCCTCCACTTT	CASSSDPTGFNSPLHF
NA	NA	TRBV7-6	TRBJ2-7	TGTGCCAGCAGCTCAGGGCCGAGTTACGAGCAGTACTTC	CASSSGPSYEQYF
NA	NA	TRBV24-1	TRBJ1-4	TGTGCCACCAGTGATTCATCTACAGGGTCCTATAATGAAAAACTGTTTTTT	CATSDSSTGSYNEKLFF
few	NA	TRBV11-2	TRBJ1-3	TGTGCCAGCAGCTTAAGAGTCGTCTCAGGATCGATGAACACCATATATTTT	CASSLRVVSGSMNTIYF
NA	TRBD2	TRBV5-1	TRBJ2-7	TGCGCCAGCAGCCCCAGGTCGGGGGGCGAGCAGTACTTC	CASSPRSGGEQYF
NA	TRBD1	TRBV9	TRBJ2-5	TGTGCCAGCAGCGCAGGGGGCGGACCGGAGACCCAGTACTTC	CASSAGGGPETQYF
NA	TRBD1	TRBV6-1	TRBJ1-1	TGTGCCAGCAGTGCCTTCGGACAGGGGCGACCTTCTGAAGCTTTCTTT	CASSAFGQGRPSEAFF
NA	NA	TRBV30	TRBJ1-5	TGTGCCTGGGCTACAGGCGATCAGCCCCAGCATTTT	CAWATGDQPQHF
once	NA	TRBV11-2	TRBJ2-7	TGTGCCAGCATCTCCCCACGAAACCGGGAGCAGTACTTC	CASISPRNREQYF
NA	NA	TRBV19	TRBJ2-7	TGTGCCAGTAGTATGGCGGCAGGGAACTACGAGCAGTACTTC	CASSMAAGNYEQYF